These T cell receptor beta chains were read from a single sample in a study of regulatory T cells. Profiled with immunoSEQ multiplex PCR; TCRdb holds only in-frame clones, not every one. The sample contains roughly 15,000 clones, 92% of which appear only once. The sample taken for sequencing was CD8+ T cells sorted from blood. These receptors all come from a person aged 18 to 30 with CD3G deficiency. Each CDR3 is given with its conserved first and last residue. A D gene is named only where the DNA matches it firmly. The listing skips clone size in some rows; elsewhere it reads once, few, many or a size class.

size	D	V	J	CDR3	DNA
once	-	TRBV9	TRBJ1-4	CASSGQGNEKLFF	TGTGCCAGCAGCGGGCAGGGAAACGAAAAACTGTTTTTT
-	TRBD2	TRBV9	TRBJ2-7	CASSVTSGPYEQYF	TGTGCCAGCAGCGTGACTAGCGGACCCTACGAGCAGTACTTC
-	-	TRBV29-1	TRBJ1-2	CSVERQGLGYTF	TGCAGCGTTGAAAGACAAGGGCTTGGCTACACCTTC
-	-	TRBV30	TRBJ1-2	CAWSVHQGYTF	TGTGCCTGGAGTGTACATCAAGGCTACACCTTC
-	-	TRBV2	TRBJ1-4	CASSVKGGYGEKLFF	TGTGCCAGCAGCGTGAAGGGTGGGTACGGCGAAAAACTGTTTTTT
-	-	TRBV28	TRBJ2-5	CASSYGSRQETQYF	TGTGCCAGCAGTTACGGGAGTAGGCAAGAGACCCAGTACTTC
-	-	TRBV5-1	TRBJ1-1	CASSLGGNTEAFF	TGCGCCAGCAGCTTGGGCGGGAACACTGAAGCTTTCTTT
-	TRBD2	TRBV6-1	TRBJ2-3	CASSGLAGGTDTQYF	TGTGCCAGCAGTGGGTTAGCGGGGGGCACAGATACGCAGTATTTT
-	-	TRBV30	TRBJ1-4	CAWSGTGFPNEKLFF	TGTGCCTGGAGTGGCACAGGGTTCCCTAATGAAAAACTGTTTTTT
-	TRBD1	TRBV5-4	TRBJ2-4	CASSSDRAIYF	TGTGCCAGCAGCTCCGACAGGGCGATCTACTTC
-	-	TRBV19	TRBJ1-6	CASSDGPDENSPLHF	TGTGCCAGTAGTGACGGGCCGGACGAAAATTCACCCCTCCACTTT
-	-	TRBV12-5	TRBJ1-5	CASDWGGVGQPQHF	TGTGCTAGTGACTGGGGAGGGGTCGGTCAGCCCCAGCATTTT
-	-	TRBV5-6	TRBJ1-3	CASSLGEGLSGNTIYF	TGTGCCAGCAGCTTGGGGGAAGGCCTCTCTGGAAACACCATATATTTT
-	-	TRBV12-5	TRBJ1-4	CARSTAPGDEKLFF	TGTGCTAGGTCCACGGCCCCGGGAGACGAAAAACTGTTTTTT